This passage covers 9 T cell receptor beta chains from one sample sequenced in a study of blood T cell repertoires in COVID-19. The protocol was immunoSEQ multiplex PCR, while the TCRdb copy is restricted to in-frame clones and leaves out a portion. The table has tens of thousands of clones, 70% to 85% seen once. Sequencing used peripheral blood. These receptors all come from an older woman with acute or convalescent COVID-19.

The chain is built from TRBV24-1 and TRBJ2-5, with D possibly matching TRBD2 (5 bases). CDR1 and CDR2 (germline): KGHDR, SFDVKD. The CDR3 covers 15 residues. Trimming left V 1 base short and J 3 bases short, with 11 bases between. The CDR3 spells CATSDLAGEKETQYF. In DNA, the CDR3 is TGTGCCACCAGTGATTTAGCTGGGGAGAAAGAGACCCAGTACTTC.

In its sample, this clone was seen a few times. The V call is TRBV7-9, the J call TRBJ1-6; a possible D gene is TRBD1 (5 bases). V shed 1 base and J shed 7 bases, with 14 bases lying between them. There are 16 residues in the CDR3. CDR1 SEHNR and CDR2 FQNEAQ come from the germline V gene (reference sequence). CDR3 region: CASSLEGAGPNSPLHF. CDR3 bases: TGTGCCAGCAGCTTAGAAGGGGCAGGGCCCAATTCACCCCTCCACTTT.

The chain links TRBV6-5 to TRBJ1-4; D call uncertain. In germline, CDR1 is MNHEY, CDR2 SVGAGI. This CDR3 contains 12 residues. The V end was cut by 6 bases, the J end by 13 bases, with 15 bases between. CDR3 residues: CASRGKGVGLFF. In nucleotides, the CDR3 is TGTGCCAGCAGGGGAAAGGGAGTCGGACTGTTTTTT.

The table lists this clone with a count of one. The chain carries TRBV9 and TRBJ1-2; D might be TRBD1 (6 bases). Trimming removed 3 bases at V and 6 bases at J, with 9 bases between. CDR1 and CDR2 (germline): SGDLS, YYNGEE. The CDR3 is 12 residues long. CDR3 DNA sequence: TGTGCCAGCAGCGCGACAGGCGATGGCTACACCTTC. Its translation is CASSATGDGYTF.

This clone has just one count. The rearrangement uses TRBV21-1 and TRBJ2-5; the listed D gene, TRBD1, was not tested against the DNA. TRBV21-1 is given as a pseudogene. The CDR3 length is 14 residues. The CDR3 here is CASGYQGARETQYF. The CDR3 DNA is TGTGCCAGCGGGTACCAGGGGGCCCGAGAGACCCAGTACTTC.

The chain recombines TRBV5-4 with TRBJ2-1; D possibly corresponds to TRBD1 (6 bases). Trimming took 1 base from V and 10 from J, leaving 12 bases between them. Germline CDR1 reads SGHNT; CDR2 reads YYREEE (reference sequence). CDR3 length: 13 residues. Here the CDR3 reads CASSLNWDTEQFF. CDR3 sequence (DNA): TGTGCCAGCAGCTTGAATTGGGACACCGAGCAGTTCTTC.

The table lists this clone with a few counts. The chain has TRBV2 and TRBJ2-7; 7 positions match TRBD2. Germline V gives CDR1 SNHLY, CDR2 FYNNEI. Germline trimming cut 7 bases from V and 3 bases from J; bases unmatched to any gene: 12. The CDR3 is 15 residues long. The CDR3 nucleotides read TGTGCCAGCAAAGCGGGAATAGGGCTACTCTACGAGCAGTACTTC. It codes for CASKAGIGLLYEQYF.

The rearrangement uses TRBV5-6 and TRBJ1-5; the match to TRBD1 covers 7 bases. The germline gives CDR1 SGHDT, CDR2 YYEEEE. CDR3 size: 17 residues. The junction had 8 bases not matched to a gene; V was cut back by 2 bases and J by 0 bases. CDR3 DNA: TGTGCCAGCAGCTTTAGACAGGGAATTATTAGCAATCAGCCCCAGCATTTT. Protein sequence: CASSFRQGIISNQPQHF.

This rearrangement joins TRBV5-1 to TRBJ2-2; D perhaps matches TRBD2 (6 bases). This CDR3 contains 13 residues. CDR1 and CDR2 (germline): SGHRS, YFSETQ. The germline V and J ends were trimmed by 5 bases and 5 bases, with 10 bases remaining between them. CDR3 loop: CASRAGTTGELFF. In DNA form, the CDR3 reads TGCGCCAGCAGGGCGGGGACTACCGGGGAGCTGTTTTTT.